This T cell receptor beta chain was identified during a study of regulatory T cells in long-lasting Graves disease. Assembly of TCR beta libraries relied on iRepertoire HTBI primers together with Arm-PCR of CDR3 regions. Each CDR3 protein gets one entry after TCRdb re-called the multiplex PCR reads with MiXCR. Of approximately 400,000 distinct CDR3 sequences in the sample, about 15% are singletons; the top ten hold approximately 7.6%. Described time point: newly diagnosed GD, antithyroid drugs for less than 3 months. PBMC RNA was the source of the TCR library. In germline, CDR1 is MNHEY, CDR2 SMNVEV (reference sequence). V gave up 5 bases and J gave up 8 bases; unmatched junction bases: 9. There are 14 residues in the CDR3. This clonotype came up many times. This same sample was also part of a study on T cells in Graves' hyperthyroidism and ophthalmopathy.

The TCR comes from a woman aged 40 to 50 with Graves disease. V and J are TRBV27 and TRBJ2-1; 7 nucleotides line up with TRBD2. This specimen consisted of peripheral blood mononuclear cells (PBMCs), obtained at new diagnosis, from a patient treated with antithyroid drugs. The CDR3 DNA is TGTGCCAGCAGTCCTACCGGGAGGTGGTATGAGCAGTTCTTC. As protein: CASSPTGRWYEQFF.